This T cell receptor (beta chain) was obtained from a study of T-cell memory formation after mild COVID-19. Study-level information: TCR clusters showed largely donor specificity.

Findings and caveats of the study: Whether second-wave clones peaking at day 37 were SARS-CoV-2 specific went unconfirmed. Among contracting clones, CD4+ were mainly CM/EM and CD8+ enriched in EMRA. In pre-infection memory, a portion of responding clones appeared, which suggested that cross-reactive memory joined.

As regards this clonotype: Its antigen is not identified.

The CDR3 sequence is 15 residues long. V was clipped by 0 bases and J by 8 bases; unmatched bases: 6. Germline-derived CDR1 and CDR2 are LGHNA and YSLEER. TCRdb re-called the 5' RACE reads through MiXCR, storing one row per CDR3 protein. The profile shows about 310,000 distinct CDR3 sequences, about 16% of them singletons. This TCR was sampled from a man in his late teens or twenties who had mild COVID-19 (a few samples of this study predate the infection). Cell type and time point are not known. Sequenced material: PBMCs or a T cell subset sorted from them (not recorded which). The chain carries TRBV4-3 and TRBJ1-4, with 7 positions matching TRBD1. CDR3 nucleotide sequence: TGCGCCAGCAGCCAAGAGATAGGGGACAGAGAAAAACTGTTTTTT. Protein: CASSQEIGDREKLFF.